A selection of T cell receptor beta chains follows, all from one sample in a study of T cells after yellow fever vaccination. TCRdb fed the 5' RACE reads into MiXCR, producing one record per CDR3 protein. Altogether roughly 62,000 distinct CDR3 sequences are present, roughly 6.9% being singletons, with the ten largest covering approximately 37%. Material: CD8+ T cells sorted from PBMCs, obtained on the day of the first yellow fever vaccination. The receptors originated from a man aged 18 to 29 who received the YFV17D yellow fever vaccine. Both conserved end residues are part of each CDR3.

V: TRBV19
CDR3: CASRRGVDEQFF

V: TRBV7-3
CDR3: CASSLTSGAGDEQYF

V: TRBV12-3/TRBV12-4
CDR3: CASIPLGTGGMYGYTF

V: TRBV5-1
CDR3: CASSLGLVGGDTQYF

V: TRBV28
CDR3: CASSFSRATSDTQYF

V: TRBV7-8
CDR3: CASSFGGTVETQYF

V: TRBV10-2
CDR3: CASSDLYEQFF

V: TRBV4-2
CDR3: CASSQERGGNYEQYF

V: TRBV10-3
CDR3: CAISEDRVLGEQYF

V: TRBV12-3/TRBV12-4
CDR3: CASRVGWGARVQFF

V: TRBV2
CDR3: CASSGLASSPYEQYF

V: TRBV4-3
CDR3: CASSQDGLGSGYTF

V: TRBV6-2/TRBV6-3
CDR3: CASSTPPRQPQHF

V: TRBV7-9
CDR3: CASSLALGQVYSYEQYF

V: TRBV5-1
CDR3: CASSVPDSPLHF

V: TRBV9
CDR3: CASSGLAGGPNYEQFF

V: TRBV6-1
CDR3: CASSEFAAYEQYF

V: TRBV4-1
CDR3: CASSQESTTGKSTEAFF